This TCR beta chain was recovered during a study of regulatory T cells in long-lasting Graves disease. This CDR3 contains 16 residues. V lost 4 bases and J lost 0, with 13 bases in between. Per germline, CDR1 SGHAT and CDR2 FQDESV (reference sequence). The time point was: newly diagnosed GD, antithyroid drugs for less than 3 months. PBMC RNA was the source of the TCR library. Patients met American Thyroid Association criteria for Graves' disease. EDTA tubes received approximately 9 milliliters of collected peripheral blood. Arm-PCR of CDR3 regions with iRepertoire HTBI primers generated TCR beta libraries. TCRdb redid the calling of the multiplex PCR reads with MiXCR, one entry per CDR3 protein. The data show approximately 560,000 distinct CDR3 sequences, roughly 15% seen once. Overall study results and limits: Persistent patients shared more public clonotypes (under 3,000) than newly diagnosed patients (approximately 1,000).

This clonotype has only one observation. Its antigen remains unknown. These records were also assigned to another study, of T cells in Graves' hyperthyroidism and ophthalmopathy.

This chain connects TRBV11-1 to TRBJ1-3; no firm D call. Source: peripheral blood mononuclear cells (PBMCs), taken at new diagnosis, from a patient treated with antithyroid drugs. The receptor was derived from a man younger than 35 with Graves disease. The CDR3 nucleotides read TGTGCCAGCAGCTCCCGGACCGGCCACTCTGGAAACACCATATATTTT. Residues: CASSSRTGHSGNTIYF.